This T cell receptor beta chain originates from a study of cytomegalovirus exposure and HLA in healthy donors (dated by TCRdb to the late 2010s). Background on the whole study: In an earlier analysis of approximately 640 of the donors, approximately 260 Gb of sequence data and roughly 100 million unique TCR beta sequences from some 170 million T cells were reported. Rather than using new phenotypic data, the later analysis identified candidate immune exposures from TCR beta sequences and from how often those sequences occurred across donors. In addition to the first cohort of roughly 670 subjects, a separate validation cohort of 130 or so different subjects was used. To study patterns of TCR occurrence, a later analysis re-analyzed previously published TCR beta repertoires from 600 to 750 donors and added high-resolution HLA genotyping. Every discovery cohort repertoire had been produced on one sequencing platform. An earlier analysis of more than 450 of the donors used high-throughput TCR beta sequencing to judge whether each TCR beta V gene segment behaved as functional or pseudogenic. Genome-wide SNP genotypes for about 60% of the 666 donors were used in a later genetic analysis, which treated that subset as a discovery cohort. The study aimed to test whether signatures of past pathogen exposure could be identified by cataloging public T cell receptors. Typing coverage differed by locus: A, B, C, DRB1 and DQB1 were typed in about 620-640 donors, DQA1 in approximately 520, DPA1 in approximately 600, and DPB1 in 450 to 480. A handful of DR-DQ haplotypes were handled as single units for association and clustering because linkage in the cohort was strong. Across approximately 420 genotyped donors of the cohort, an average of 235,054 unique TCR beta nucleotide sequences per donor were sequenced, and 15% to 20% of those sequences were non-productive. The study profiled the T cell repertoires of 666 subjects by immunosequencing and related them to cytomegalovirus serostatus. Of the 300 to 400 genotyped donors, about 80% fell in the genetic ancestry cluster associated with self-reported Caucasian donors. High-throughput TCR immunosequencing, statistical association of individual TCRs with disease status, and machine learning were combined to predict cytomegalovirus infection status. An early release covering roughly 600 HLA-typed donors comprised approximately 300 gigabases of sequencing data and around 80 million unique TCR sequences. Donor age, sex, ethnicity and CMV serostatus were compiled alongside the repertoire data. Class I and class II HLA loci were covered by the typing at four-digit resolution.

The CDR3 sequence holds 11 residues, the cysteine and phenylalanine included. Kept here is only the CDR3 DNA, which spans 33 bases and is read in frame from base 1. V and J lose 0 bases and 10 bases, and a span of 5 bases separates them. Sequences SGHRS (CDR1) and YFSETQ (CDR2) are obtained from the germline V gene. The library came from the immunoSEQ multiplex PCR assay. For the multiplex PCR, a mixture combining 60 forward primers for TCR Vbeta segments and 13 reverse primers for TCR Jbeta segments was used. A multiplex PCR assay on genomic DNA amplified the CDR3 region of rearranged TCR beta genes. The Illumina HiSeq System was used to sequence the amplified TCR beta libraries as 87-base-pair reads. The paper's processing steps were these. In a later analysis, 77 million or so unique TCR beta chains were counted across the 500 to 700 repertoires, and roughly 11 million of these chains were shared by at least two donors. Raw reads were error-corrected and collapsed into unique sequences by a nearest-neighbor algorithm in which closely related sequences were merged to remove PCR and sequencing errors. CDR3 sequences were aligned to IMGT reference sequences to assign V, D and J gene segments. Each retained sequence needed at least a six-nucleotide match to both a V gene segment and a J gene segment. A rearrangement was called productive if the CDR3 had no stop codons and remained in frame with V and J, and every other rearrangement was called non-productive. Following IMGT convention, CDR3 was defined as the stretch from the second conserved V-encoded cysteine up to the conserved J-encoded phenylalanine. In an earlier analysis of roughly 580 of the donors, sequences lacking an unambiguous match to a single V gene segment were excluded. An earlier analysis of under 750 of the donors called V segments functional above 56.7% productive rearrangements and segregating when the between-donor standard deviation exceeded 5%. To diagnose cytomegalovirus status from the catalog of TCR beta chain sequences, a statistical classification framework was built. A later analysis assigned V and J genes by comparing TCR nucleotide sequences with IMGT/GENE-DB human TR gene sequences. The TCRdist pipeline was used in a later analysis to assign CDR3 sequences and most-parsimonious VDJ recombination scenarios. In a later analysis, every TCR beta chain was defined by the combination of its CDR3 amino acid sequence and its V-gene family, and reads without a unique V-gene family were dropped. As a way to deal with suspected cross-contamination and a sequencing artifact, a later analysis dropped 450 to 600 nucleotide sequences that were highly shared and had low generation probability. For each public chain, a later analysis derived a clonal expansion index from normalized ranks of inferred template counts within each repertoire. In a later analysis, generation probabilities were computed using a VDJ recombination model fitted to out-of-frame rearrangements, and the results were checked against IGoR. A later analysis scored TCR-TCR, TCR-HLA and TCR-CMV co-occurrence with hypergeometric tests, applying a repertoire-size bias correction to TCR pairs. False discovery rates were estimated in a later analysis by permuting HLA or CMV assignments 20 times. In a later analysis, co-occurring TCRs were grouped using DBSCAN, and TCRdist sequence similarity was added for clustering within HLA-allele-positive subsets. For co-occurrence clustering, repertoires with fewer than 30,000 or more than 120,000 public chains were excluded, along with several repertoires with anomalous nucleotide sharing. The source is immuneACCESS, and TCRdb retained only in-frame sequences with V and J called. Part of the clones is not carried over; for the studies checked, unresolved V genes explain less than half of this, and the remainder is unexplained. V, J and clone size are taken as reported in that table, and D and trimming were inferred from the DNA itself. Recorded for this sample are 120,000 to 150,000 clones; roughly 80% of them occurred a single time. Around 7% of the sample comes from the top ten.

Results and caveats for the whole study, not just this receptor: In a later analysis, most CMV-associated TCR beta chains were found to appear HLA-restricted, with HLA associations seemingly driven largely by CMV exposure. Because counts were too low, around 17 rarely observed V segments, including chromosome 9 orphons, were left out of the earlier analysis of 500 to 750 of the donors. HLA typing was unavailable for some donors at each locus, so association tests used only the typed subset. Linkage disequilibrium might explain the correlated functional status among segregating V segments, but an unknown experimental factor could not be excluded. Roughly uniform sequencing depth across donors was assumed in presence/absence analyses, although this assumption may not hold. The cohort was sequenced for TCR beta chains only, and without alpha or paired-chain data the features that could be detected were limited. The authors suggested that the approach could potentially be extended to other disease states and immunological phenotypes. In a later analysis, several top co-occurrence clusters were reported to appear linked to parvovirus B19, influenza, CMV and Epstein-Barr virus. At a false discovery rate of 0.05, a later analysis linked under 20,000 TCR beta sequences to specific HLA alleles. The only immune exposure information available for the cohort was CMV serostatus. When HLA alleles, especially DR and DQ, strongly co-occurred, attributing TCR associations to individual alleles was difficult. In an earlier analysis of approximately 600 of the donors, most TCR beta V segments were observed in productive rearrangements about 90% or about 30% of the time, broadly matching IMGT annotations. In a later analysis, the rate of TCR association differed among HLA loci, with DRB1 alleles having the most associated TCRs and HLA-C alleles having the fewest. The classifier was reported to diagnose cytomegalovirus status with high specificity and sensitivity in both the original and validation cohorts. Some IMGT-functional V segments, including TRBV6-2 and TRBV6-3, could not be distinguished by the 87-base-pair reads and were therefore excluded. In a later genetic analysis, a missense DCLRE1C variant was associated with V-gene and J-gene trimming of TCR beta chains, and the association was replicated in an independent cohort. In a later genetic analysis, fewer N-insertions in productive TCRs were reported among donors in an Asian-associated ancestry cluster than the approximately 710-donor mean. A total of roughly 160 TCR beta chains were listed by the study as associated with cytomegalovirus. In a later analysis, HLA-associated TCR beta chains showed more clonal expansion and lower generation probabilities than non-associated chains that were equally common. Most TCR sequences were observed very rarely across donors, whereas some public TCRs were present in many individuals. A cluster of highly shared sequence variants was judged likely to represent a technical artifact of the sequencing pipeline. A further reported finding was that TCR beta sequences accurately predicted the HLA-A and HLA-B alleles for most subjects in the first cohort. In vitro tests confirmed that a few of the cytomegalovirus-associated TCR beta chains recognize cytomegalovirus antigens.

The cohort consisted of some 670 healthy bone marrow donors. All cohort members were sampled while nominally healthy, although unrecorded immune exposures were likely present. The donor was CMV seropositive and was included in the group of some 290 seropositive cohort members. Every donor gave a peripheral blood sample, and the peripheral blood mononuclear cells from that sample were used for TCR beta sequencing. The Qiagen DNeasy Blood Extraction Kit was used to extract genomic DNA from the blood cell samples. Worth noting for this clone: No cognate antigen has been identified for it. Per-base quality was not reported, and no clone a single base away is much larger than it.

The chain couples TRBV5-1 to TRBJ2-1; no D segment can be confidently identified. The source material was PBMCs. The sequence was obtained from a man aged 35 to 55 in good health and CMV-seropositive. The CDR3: CASSLGGEQFF. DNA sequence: TGCGCCAGCAGCTTGGGAGGCGAGCAGTTCTTC.